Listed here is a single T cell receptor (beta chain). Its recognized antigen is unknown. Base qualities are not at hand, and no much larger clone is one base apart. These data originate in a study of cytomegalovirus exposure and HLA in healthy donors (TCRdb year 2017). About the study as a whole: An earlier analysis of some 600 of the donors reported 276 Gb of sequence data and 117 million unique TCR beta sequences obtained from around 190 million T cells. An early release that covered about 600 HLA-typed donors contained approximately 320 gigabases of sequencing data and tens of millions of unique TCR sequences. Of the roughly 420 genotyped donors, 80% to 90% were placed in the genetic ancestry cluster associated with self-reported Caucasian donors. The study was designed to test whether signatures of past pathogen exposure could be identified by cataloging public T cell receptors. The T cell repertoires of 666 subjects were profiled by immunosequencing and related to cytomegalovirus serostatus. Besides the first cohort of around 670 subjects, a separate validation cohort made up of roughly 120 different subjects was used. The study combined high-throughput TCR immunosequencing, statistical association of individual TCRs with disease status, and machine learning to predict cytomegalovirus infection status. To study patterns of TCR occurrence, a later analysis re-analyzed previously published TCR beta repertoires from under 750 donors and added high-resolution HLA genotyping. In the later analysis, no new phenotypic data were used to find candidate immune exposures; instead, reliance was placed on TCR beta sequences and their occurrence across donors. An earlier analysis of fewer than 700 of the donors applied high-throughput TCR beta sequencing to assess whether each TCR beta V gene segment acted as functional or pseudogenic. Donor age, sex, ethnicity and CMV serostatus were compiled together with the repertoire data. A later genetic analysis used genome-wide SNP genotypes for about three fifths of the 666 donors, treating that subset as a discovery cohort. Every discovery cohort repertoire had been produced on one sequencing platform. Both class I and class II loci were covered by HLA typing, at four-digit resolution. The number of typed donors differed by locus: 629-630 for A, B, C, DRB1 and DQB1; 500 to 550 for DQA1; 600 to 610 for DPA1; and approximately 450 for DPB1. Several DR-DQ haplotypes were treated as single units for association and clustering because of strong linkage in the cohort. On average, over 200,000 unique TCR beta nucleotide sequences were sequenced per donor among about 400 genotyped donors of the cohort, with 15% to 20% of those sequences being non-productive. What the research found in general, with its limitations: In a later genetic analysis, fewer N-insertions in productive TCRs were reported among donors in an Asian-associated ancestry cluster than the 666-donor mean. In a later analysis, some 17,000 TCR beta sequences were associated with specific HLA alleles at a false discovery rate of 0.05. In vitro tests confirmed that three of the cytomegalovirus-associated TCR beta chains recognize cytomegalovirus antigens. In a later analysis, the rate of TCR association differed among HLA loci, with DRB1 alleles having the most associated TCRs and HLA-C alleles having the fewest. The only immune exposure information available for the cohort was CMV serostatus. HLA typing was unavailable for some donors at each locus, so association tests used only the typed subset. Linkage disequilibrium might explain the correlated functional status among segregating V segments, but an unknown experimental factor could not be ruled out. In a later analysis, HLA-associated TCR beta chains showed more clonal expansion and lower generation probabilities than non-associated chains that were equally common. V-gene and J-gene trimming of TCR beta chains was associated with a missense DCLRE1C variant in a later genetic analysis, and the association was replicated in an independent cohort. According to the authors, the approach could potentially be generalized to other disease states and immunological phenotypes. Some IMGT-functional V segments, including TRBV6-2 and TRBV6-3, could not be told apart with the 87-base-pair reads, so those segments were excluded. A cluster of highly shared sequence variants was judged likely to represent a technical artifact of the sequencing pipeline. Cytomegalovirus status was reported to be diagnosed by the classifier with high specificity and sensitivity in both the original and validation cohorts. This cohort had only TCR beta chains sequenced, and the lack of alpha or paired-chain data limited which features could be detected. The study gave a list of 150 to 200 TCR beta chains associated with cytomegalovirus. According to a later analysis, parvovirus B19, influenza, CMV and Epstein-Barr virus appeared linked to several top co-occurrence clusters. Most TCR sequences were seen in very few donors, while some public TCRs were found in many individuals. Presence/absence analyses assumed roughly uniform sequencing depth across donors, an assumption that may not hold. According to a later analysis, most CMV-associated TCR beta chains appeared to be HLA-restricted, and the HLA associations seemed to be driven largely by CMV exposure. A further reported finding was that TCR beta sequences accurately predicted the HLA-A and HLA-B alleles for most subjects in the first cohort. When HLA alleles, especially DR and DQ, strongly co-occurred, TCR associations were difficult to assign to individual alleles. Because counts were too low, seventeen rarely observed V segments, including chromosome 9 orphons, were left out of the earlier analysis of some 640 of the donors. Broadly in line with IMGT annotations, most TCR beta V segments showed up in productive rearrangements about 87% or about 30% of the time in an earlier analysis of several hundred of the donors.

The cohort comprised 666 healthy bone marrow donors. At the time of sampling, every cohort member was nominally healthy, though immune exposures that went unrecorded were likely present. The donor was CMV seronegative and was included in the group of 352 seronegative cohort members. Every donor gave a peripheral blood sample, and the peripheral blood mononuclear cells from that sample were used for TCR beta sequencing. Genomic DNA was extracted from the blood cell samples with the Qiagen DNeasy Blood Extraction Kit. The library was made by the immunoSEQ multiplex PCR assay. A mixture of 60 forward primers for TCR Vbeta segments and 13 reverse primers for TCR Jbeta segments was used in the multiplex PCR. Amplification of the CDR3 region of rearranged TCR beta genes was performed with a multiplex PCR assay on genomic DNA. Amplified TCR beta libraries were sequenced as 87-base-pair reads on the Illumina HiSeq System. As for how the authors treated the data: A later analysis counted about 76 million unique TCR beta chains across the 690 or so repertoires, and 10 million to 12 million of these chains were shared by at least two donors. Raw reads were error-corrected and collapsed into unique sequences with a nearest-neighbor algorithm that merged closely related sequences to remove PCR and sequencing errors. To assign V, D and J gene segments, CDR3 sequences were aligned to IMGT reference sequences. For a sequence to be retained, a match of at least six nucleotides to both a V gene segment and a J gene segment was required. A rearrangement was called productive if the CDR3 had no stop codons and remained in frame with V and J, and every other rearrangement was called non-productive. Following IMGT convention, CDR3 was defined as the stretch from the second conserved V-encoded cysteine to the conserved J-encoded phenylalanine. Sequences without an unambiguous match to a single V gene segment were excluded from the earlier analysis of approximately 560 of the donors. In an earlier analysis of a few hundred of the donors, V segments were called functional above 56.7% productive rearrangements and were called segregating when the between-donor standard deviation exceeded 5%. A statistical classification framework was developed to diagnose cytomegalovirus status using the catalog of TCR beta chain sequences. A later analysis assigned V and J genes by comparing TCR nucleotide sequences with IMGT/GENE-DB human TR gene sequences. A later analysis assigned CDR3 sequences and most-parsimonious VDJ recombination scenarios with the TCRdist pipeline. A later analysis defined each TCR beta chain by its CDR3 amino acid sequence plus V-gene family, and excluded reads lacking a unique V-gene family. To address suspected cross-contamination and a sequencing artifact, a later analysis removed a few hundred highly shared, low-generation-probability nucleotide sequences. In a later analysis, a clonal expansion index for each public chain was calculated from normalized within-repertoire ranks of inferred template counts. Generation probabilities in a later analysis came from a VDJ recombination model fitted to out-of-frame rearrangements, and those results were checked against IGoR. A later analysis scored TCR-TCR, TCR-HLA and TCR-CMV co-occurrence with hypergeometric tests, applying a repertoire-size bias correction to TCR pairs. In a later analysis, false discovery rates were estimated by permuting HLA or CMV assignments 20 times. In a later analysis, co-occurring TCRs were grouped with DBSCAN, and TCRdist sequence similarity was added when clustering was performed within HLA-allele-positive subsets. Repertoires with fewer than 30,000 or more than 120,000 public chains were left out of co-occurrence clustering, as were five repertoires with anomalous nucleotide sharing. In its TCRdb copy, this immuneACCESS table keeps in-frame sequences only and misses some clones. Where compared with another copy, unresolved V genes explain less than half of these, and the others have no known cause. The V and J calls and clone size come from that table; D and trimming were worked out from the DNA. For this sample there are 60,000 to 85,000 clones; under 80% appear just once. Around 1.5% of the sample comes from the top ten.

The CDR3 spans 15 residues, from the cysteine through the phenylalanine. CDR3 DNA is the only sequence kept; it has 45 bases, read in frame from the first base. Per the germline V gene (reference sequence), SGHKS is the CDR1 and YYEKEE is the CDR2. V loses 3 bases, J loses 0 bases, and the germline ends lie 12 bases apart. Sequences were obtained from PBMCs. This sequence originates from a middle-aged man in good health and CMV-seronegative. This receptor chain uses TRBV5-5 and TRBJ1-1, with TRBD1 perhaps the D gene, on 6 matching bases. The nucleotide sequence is TGTGCCAGCAGCTACGACAGGCCTCTGAACACTGAAGCTTTCTTT. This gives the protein CASSYDRPLNTEAFF. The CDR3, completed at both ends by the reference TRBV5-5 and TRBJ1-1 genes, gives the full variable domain DAGVTQSPTHLIKTRGQQVTLRCSPISGHKSVSWYQQVLGQGPQFIFQYYEKEERGRGNFPDRFSARQFPNYSSELNVNALLLGDSALYLCASSYDRPLNTEAFFGQGTRLTVV.